The clone carrying this TCR beta chain was counted between two and nine times. The antigen is not known. The CDR3 sequence is 16 residues long. Germline CDR1 and CDR2: SNHLY and FYNNEI. The junction had 8 bases not matched to a gene; V was cut back by 5 bases and J by 0 bases. This sample is drawn from a study of T cell repertoires in cytomegalovirus infection. Study-level information: Public signatures in TCR beta pointed to CMV infection and matching HLA type. Regarding the study as a whole: Dominating the ex vivo response were HLA-C-restricted CMV-specific TCR beta clonotypes. Accumulated public TCR beta family frequency recognized individuals carrying CMV together with the relevant HLA.

In TCRdb, the reads were re-called with MiXCR into one record per CDR3 protein. This sample has about 180,000 distinct CDR3 sequences, with approximately 21% found just once. The TCR was taken from a human donor in good health (CMV status not recorded). Some clones in this sample may be carry-over from other donors' samples. J is TRBJ2-7 and V is TRBV2; the match to TRBD1 covers 9 bases. The sample here was CD8+ T cells from cultured PBMCs, taken from culture after CMV antigen stimulation. CDR3 region: CASSSSRDRDSYEQYF. In nucleotides, the CDR3 is TGTGCCAGCAGTTCGAGTAGGGACAGGGACTCCTACGAGCAGTACTTC.